The 30 T cell receptor beta chains in this list originate from one sample, sequenced in a study of cytomegalovirus exposure and HLA in healthy donors. With 60 Vbeta and 13 Jbeta primers, the PCR was carried out. Generated by immunoSEQ multiplex PCR, the TCRdb table keeps only in-frame clones and is missing some. The repertoire includes about 120,000 clones, roughly 79% of them detected once, and 2.2% sits in the top ten. Sequenced sample: PBMCs. All receptors come from a woman in her 40s in good health and CMV-seronegative.

This clone has only one observation. The chain couples TRBV7-2 to TRBJ1-1, with 8 bases aligning to TRBD1. J was trimmed by 4 bases and V by 6 bases; bases with no gene match: 4. Per the germline V gene, CDR1 is SGHTA and CDR2 is FQGNSA. CDR3 length: 13 amino acids. The CDR3 protein is CASRVDRVTEAFF. CDR3 nucleotides: TGTGCCAGCAGAGTGGACAGGGTCACTGAAGCTTTCTTT.

The V and J genes are TRBV28 and TRBJ2-5; weak D call: TRBD2 (5 bases). CDR1 is MDHEN and CDR2 is SYDVKM in the germline V gene. CDR3 length: 15 amino acids. The V and J ends lost 6 bases and 0 bases respectively, with 14 bases between them. Here the CDR3 DNA reads TGTGCCAGCAGCTCCCAGGACTCCCACCAAGAGACCCAGTACTTC. This codes for CASSSQDSHQETQYF. The full variable domain, rest sourced from reference TRBV28 and TRBJ2-5, is DVKVTQSSRYLVKRTGEKVFLECVQDMDHENMFWYRQDPGLGLRLIYFSYDVKMKEKGDIPEGYSVSREKKERFSLILESASTNQTSMYLCASSSQDSHQETQYFGPGTRLLVL.

This chain connects TRBV11-2 to TRBJ2-5, with 7 bases that match TRBD2. V was clipped by 5 bases and J by 2 bases; unmatched bases: 11. This CDR3 region has 16 residues. CDR1 SGHAT and CDR2 FQNNGV come from the germline V gene. CDR3 nucleotides: TGTGCCAGCAGCAGCACGGTGGCTAGCGGTCAAGAGACCCAGTACTTC. It translates to CASSSTVASGQETQYF.

This clone was detected only once. V and J are TRBV6-1 and TRBJ2-3, with D tentatively TRBD2 (6 bases). The CDR3 totals 15 residues. Germline assignment: CDR1 MNHNS and CDR2 SASEGT. V shed 8 bases and J shed 4 bases, with 19 bases lying between them. CDR3 loop: CASGGLSGTPDTQYF. The CDR3 coding sequence is TGTGCCAGCGGAGGACTTAGCGGTACTCCAGATACGCAGTATTTT.

The gene calls are TRBV19 and TRBJ1-1; weak D call: TRBD1 (5 bases). Germline CDR1 and CDR2: LNHDA and SQIVND (reference sequence). This CDR3 has 15 residues. With 4 bases removed from V and 2 bases from J, the gap between germline ends came to 14 bases. The CDR3 protein is CASSRPRGYNTEAFF. DNA of the CDR3: TGTGCCAGTAGTAGACCTCGGGGGTATAACACTGAAGCTTTCTTT. Full variable domain (missing parts from reference TRBV19 and TRBJ1-1): DGGITQSPKYLFRKEGQNVTLSCEQNLNHDAMYWYRQDPGQGLRLIYYSQIVNDFQKGDIAEGYSVSREKKESFPLTVTSAQKNPTAFYLCASSRPRGYNTEAFFGQGTRLTVV.

The genes are TRBV6-1 and TRBJ1-6; 9 positions agree with TRBD1. The germline V gene encodes CDR1 MNHNS and CDR2 SASEGT. The trim removed 6 bases at V and 10 bases at J, leaving 7 bases unmatched. The CDR3 length is 14 residues. In DNA, the CDR3 is TGTGCCAGCAGACAGGGGGCGGTGGGATCACCCCTCCACTTT. This gives the protein CASRQGAVGSPLHF.

V gene TRBV7-6 combines with J gene TRBJ2-7; 7 nucleotides line up with TRBD1. With V trimmed by 1 base and J by 0 bases, 3 bases remained unmatched. CDR3 length equals 15 residues. The germline CDR1 and CDR2 sequences are SGHVS and FNYEAQ. CDR3 protein: CASSLVSGGSYEQYF. CDR3 nucleotide sequence: TGTGCCAGCAGCTTAGTGTCAGGGGGCTCCTACGAGCAGTACTTC.

V is TRBV30 and J is TRBJ1-2; D unclear. The CDR3 loop spans 10 amino acids. Germline CDR1 and CDR2: GTSNPN and SVGIG (reference sequence). The CDR3 DNA sequence: TGTGCTTGCGCGGGGTATGGCTACACCTTC. As protein: CACAGYGYTF. Full variable domain (outside the CDR3, taken from reference TRBV30 and TRBJ1-2): SQTIHQWPATLVQPVGSPLSLECTVEGTSNPNLYWYRQAAGRGLQLLFYSVGIGQISSEVPQNLSASRPQDRQFILSSKKLLLSDSGFYLCACAGYGYTFGSGTRLTVV.

The genes are TRBV6-5 and TRBJ2-7; 9 bases match TRBD2. CDR3 size: 16 residues. The V segment lost 7 bases and the J segment 1 base; nucleotides outside the gene matches: 11. Germline CDR1 reads MNHEY; CDR2 reads SVGAGI. The DNA of the CDR3 is TGTGCCAGCATTTATGGTATAGCGGGGGATTCCTACGAGCAGTACTTC. Protein sequence: CASIYGIAGDSYEQYF.

The rearrangement links TRBV2 to TRBJ1-4; unclear D gene. V lost 3 bases, J lost 7 bases, and 15 bases lay in between. The CDR3 has 15 residues. CDR1 is SNHLY, CDR2 FYNNEI, per germline. The CDR3 region has the DNA TGTGCCAGCAGTGATGGAGGAGGGTCCGGTGAAAAACTGTTTTTT. Protein sequence: CASSDGGGSGEKLFF.

The V gene is TRBV29-1, the J gene TRBJ1-1; D not resolved. The V end lost 4 bases, the J end lost 4 bases, and 16 bases lay between the germline ends. The CDR3 covers 14 residues. Germline CDR1 and CDR2: SQVTM and ANQGSEA. Written as DNA, the CDR3 is TGCAGCGTTGTCATCCCACGCAGGCTCACTGAAGCTTTCTTT. Amino acids: CSVVIPRRLTEAFF.

The rearrangement joins TRBV2 to TRBJ2-7, with 7 bases fitting TRBD1. V lost 7 bases and J lost 0; bases outside the gene matches: 3. This CDR3 has 13 residues. Germline CDR1 and CDR2: SNHLY and FYNNEI. The CDR3 DNA reads TGTGCCAGCATTGGGACAGACTCCTACGAGCAGTACTTC. Protein product: CASIGTDSYEQYF.

The chain joins TRBV20-1 to TRBJ2-7, with a weak D call TRBD2 (7 bases). CDR3 size: 11 residues. Per the germline V gene, CDR1 is DFQATT and CDR2 is SNEGSKA (reference sequence). Deletions cut 6 bases from V and 9 bases from J, with 15 bases between. CDR3 in DNA: TGCAGTGCAGAGGTGGGGGGGGCGCAGTACTTC. This translates into CSAEVGGAQYF.

The rearrangement joins TRBV28 to TRBJ2-3; 8 bases line up with TRBD2. J was trimmed by 3 bases and V by 11 bases; bases with no gene match: 13. This CDR3 has 15 amino acids. Germline V gives CDR1 MDHEN, CDR2 SYDVKM. This chain's CDR3 is CAWARAGVGTDTQYF. CDR3 in DNA: TGTGCCTGGGCACGAGCGGGAGTAGGTACAGATACGCAGTATTTT.

In its sample, this clone was seen once. This rearrangement joins TRBV11-2 to TRBJ2-3; 14 bases agree with TRBD2. The ends lost 1 base at V and 9 bases at J; junction bases unmatched: 9. The CDR3 loop spans 17 amino acids. Looked up from germline, CDR1 is SGHAT and CDR2 is FQNNGV. The DNA of the CDR3 is TGTGCCAGCAGCTTAGTCGGACTAGCGGGGGGCAGGGGCACGCAGTATTTT. Its protein is CASSLVGLAGGRGTQYF.

This clone was detected a few times. This chain links TRBV18 with TRBJ2-1; 11 nucleotides match TRBD2. The length of the CDR3 is 16 residues. Germline CDR1 and CDR2: KGHSH and LQKENI. J was trimmed by 6 bases and V by 3 bases; bases with no gene match: 7. The CDR3 is CASSPIAGGIFNEQFF. The CDR3 DNA follows: TGTGCCAGCTCACCGATAGCGGGAGGGATATTCAATGAGCAGTTCTTC.

This clone was detected once. The V and J genes are TRBV5-8 and TRBJ1-5, with D unclear. Trimming stripped 3 bases from V and 4 bases from J, with 8 bases between. The CDR3 contains 13 residues. Germline-derived CDR1 and CDR2 are SGHTS and YDEGEE. The CDR3 reads CASSSQINQPQHF. The CDR3 DNA reads as TGTGCCAGCAGCTCACAGATAAATCAGCCCCAGCATTTT.

The chain recombines TRBV4-3 with TRBJ2-1; 9 bases agree with TRBD1. Germline loops: CDR1 LGHNA, CDR2 YSLEER. The CDR3 is 15 residues long. Losses at the gene ends were 0 bases for V and 3 bases for J; bases not matched to a gene: 0. CDR3 in amino acids: CASSQEGQGYNEQFF. CDR3 coding DNA: TGCGCCAGCAGCCAAGAGGGACAGGGCTACAATGAGCAGTTCTTC.

The chain recombines TRBV29-1 with TRBJ2-7, with D perhaps TRBD1 (6 bases). The CDR3 contains 13 residues. The V end was cut by 0 bases, the J end by 1 base, with 7 bases between. Germline V CDR1 and CDR2: SQVTM, ANQGSEA. CDR3 bases: TGCAGCGTTGAAGACGACAGGTCCTACGAGCAGTACTTC. The encoded protein is CSVEDDRSYEQYF.

This sequence joins TRBV9 and TRBJ2-7, with a tentative D call TRBD2 (6 bases). The V and J ends lost 4 bases and 3 bases respectively, with 14 bases between them. Germline V lookup: CDR1 SGDLS, CDR2 YYNGEE. The CDR3 is 14 amino acids. The CDR3 here is CASSSSGLDYEQYF. Here the CDR3 DNA reads TGTGCCAGCAGCTCCTCGGGACTTGACTACGAGCAGTACTTC.

This chain connects TRBV11-2 to TRBJ1-2, with 10 bases aligning to TRBD1. The length of the CDR3 is 15 residues. Germline trimming cut 0 bases from V and 5 bases from J; bases unmatched to any gene: 3. CDR1 SGHAT and CDR2 FQNNGV come from the germline V gene. DNA for the CDR3: TGTGCCAGCAGCTTAGAGGGACAGGGGACATATGGCTACACCTTC. Its translation: CASSLEGQGTYGYTF.

This clone showed up just once. The V gene is TRBV5-1, the J gene TRBJ2-7; 7 nucleotides line up with TRBD1. Germline-derived CDR1 and CDR2 are SGHRS and YFSETQ. Trimming at V came to 5 bases and at J to 0 bases, leaving 5 bases not matched to a gene. CDR3 length: 14 residues. Here the CDR3 DNA reads TGCGCCAGCAGTTCTGGACAGGACTCCTACGAGCAGTACTTC. Protein product: CASSSGQDSYEQYF. The entire variable domain, with the rest obtained from reference TRBV5-1 and TRBJ2-7, is as follows: KAGVTQTPRYLIKTRGQQVTLSCSPISGHRSVSWYQQTPGQGLQFLFEYFSETQRNKGNFPGRFSGRQFSNSRSEMNVSTLELGDSALYLCASSSGQDSYEQYFGPGTRLTVT.

CDR3 in amino acids: CASSLNIVTSGGYEQYF. The CDR3 region has the DNA TGTGCCAGCAGCTTAAATATTGTGACTAGCGGGGGTTACGAGCAGTACTTC. The rearrangement uses TRBV7-2 and TRBJ2-7; 12 bases line up with TRBD2. Germline V CDR1 and CDR2: SGHTA, FQGNSA. This CDR3 spans 17 amino acids. The V and J ends lost 2 bases and 4 bases, in that order; junction bases with no gene match: 9.

The chain combines TRBV11-2 with TRBJ2-2; a possible D gene is TRBD2 (6 bases). Germline CDR1 and CDR2: SGHAT and FQNNGV. The CDR3 is 15 amino acids. The ends were cut back, 3 bases at V and 4 bases at J, with 12 bases in the middle. The CDR3 sequence is CASSFVRDSTGELFF. The CDR3 DNA reads as TGTGCCAGCAGCTTTGTTCGGGACTCCACCGGGGAGCTGTTTTTT.

V usage is TRBV10-2 and J usage is TRBJ1-4; 7 positions agree with TRBD1. The CDR3 covers 15 residues. The germline CDR1 and CDR2 sequences are WSHSY and SAAADI. The J segment lost 3 bases and the V segment lost 6 bases, leaving 7 bases of the junction unmatched. Written as DNA, the CDR3 is TGCGCCAGCAGAGGCAGGGGGTACGCTAATGAAAAACTGTTTTTT. The encoded protein is CASRGRGYANEKLFF.

The chain links TRBV2 to TRBJ2-1; 10 nucleotides align to TRBD2. The CDR3 covers 15 residues. CDR1 is SNHLY and CDR2 is FYNNEI in the germline V gene. With 2 bases clipped from V and 7 bases from J, the junction kept 5 bases outside the gene matches. CDR3 loop: CASSEQAGGGNEQFF. DNA for the CDR3: TGTGCCAGCAGTGAACAAGCGGGAGGGGGTAATGAGCAGTTCTTC.

The CDR3 DNA is TGTGCCAGTAGCCAACCTCCGACAGGGAATAGCAATCAGCCCCAGCATTTT. This sequence encodes CASSQPPTGNSNQPQHF. The V and J genes are TRBV19 and TRBJ1-5; 7 nucleotides match TRBD1. Trimming took 6 bases from V and 0 from J; bases not matched to a gene: 11. CDR3 length equals 17 residues. CDR1 is LNHDA and CDR2 is SQIVND in the germline V gene (reference sequence). Using reference TRBV19 and TRBJ1-5 for the parts outside the CDR3, the full variable domain is DGGITQSPKYLFRKEGQNVTLSCEQNLNHDAMYWYRQDPGQGLRLIYYSQIVNDFQKGDIAEGYSVSREKKESFPLTVTSAQKNPTAFYLCASSQPPTGNSNQPQHFGDGTRLSIL.

This clone occurred once. The chain couples TRBV30 to TRBJ1-3, with a tentative D call TRBD1 (5 bases). The germline CDR1 and CDR2 sequences are GTSNPN and SVGIG (reference sequence). The CDR3 is made up of 12 amino acids. Trimming left V 3 bases short and J 4 bases short, with 7 bases between. For the CDR3, the DNA is TGTGCCTGGAGAACAGGCGGAAACACCATATATTTT. Translation gives CAWRTGGNTIYF.

This clone was seen a handful of times. The CDR3 DNA sequence: TGTGCCAGCAGCGCCGGGACAGGGGGCGTTGAAAAACTGTTTTTT. Encoded protein: CASSAGTGGVEKLFF. The chain combines TRBV6-5 with TRBJ1-4, with 12 bases fitting TRBD1. The CDR3 consists of 15 residues. Germline V CDR1 and CDR2: MNHEY, SVGAGI. V gave up 6 bases and J gave up 7 bases; unmatched junction bases: 6.

The chain employs TRBV14 and TRBJ2-2; maybe TRBD2 (5 bases). The germline CDR1 and CDR2 sequences are SGHDN and FVKESK. The CDR3 has 16 amino acids. The V gene lost 0 bases and the J gene lost 3 bases, with 11 bases spanning the gap. The CDR3 region has the DNA TGTGCCAGCAGCCAAGAATCCGACTACTACACCGGGGAGCTGTTTTTT. Its translation: CASSQESDYYTGELFF.